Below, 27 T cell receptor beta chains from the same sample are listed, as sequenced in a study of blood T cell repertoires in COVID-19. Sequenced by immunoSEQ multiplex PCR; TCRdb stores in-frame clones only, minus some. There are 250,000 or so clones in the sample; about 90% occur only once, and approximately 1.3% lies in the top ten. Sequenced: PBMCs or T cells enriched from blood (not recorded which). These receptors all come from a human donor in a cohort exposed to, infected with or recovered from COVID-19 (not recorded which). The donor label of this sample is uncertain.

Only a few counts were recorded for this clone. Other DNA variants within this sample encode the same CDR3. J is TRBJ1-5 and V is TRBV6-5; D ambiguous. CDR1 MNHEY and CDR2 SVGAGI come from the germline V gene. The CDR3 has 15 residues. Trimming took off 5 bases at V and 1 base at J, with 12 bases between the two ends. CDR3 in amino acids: CASSPGTGSNQPQHF. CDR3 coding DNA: TGTGCCAGCAGTCCCGGTACGGGGAGCAATCAGCCCCAGCATTTT.

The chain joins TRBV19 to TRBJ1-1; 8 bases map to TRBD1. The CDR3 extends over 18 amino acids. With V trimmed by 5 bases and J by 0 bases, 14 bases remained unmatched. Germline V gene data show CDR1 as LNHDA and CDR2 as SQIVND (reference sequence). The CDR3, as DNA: TGTGCCAGTAGTTACTCGACGGGACAGGCTCACATGAACACTGAAGCTTTCTTT. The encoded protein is CASSYSTGQAHMNTEAFF.

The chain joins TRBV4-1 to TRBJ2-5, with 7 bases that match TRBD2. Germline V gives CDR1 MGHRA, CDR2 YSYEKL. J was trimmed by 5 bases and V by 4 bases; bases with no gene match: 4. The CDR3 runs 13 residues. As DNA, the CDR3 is TGCGCCAGCAGCCTCGGACTAGTTGAGACCCAGTACTTC. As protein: CASSLGLVETQYF.

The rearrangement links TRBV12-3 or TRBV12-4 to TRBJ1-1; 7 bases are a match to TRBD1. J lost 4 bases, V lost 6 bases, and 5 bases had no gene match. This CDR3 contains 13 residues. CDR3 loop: CASRWGQSTEAFF. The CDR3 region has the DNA TGTGCCAGCAGGTGGGGACAGAGCACTGAAGCTTTCTTT.

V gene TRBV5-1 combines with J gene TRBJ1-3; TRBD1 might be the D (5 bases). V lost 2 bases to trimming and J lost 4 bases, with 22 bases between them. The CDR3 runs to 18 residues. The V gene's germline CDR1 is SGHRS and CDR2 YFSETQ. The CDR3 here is CASSFYSSAGQYGNTIYF. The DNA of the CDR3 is TGCGCCAGCAGCTTCTATTCGAGCGCGGGGCAATACGGAAACACCATATATTTT.

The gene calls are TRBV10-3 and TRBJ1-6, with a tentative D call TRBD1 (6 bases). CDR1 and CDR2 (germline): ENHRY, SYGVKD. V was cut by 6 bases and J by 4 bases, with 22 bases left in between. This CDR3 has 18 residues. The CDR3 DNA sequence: TGTGCCATCAGAAGGGGGTTAAAAGAGGGAATGTATAATTCACCCCTCCACTTT. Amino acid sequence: CAIRRGLKEGMYNSPLHF.

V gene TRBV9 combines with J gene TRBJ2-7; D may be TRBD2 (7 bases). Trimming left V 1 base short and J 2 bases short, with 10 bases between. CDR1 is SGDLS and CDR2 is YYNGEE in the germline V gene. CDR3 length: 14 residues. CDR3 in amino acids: CASSVIGGAYEQYF. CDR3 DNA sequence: TGTGCCAGCAGCGTAATAGGGGGGGCCTACGAGCAGTACTTC.

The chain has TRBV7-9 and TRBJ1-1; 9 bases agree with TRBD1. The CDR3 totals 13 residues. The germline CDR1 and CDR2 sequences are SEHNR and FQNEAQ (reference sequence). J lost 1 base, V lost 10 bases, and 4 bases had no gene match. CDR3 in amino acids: CATTTGGNTEAFF. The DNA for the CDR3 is TGTGCCACTACGACAGGGGGGAACACTGAAGCTTTCTTT.

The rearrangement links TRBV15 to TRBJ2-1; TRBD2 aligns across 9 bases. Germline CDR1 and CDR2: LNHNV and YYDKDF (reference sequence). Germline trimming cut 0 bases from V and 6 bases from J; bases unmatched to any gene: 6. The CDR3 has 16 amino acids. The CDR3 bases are TGTGCCACCAGCAGAGATCTGGCTAGCGGGATCAATGAGCAGTTCTTC. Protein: CATSRDLASGINEQFF.

DNA of the CDR3: TGTGCCAGCAGCCCGACTAGCGGGGAAGACATTCAGTACTTC. Encoded protein: CASSPTSGEDIQYF. The chain links TRBV3-1 (or the pseudogene TRBV3-2) to TRBJ2-4, with 11 bases fitting TRBD2. Germline-derived CDR1 and CDR2 are LGHDT and YNNKEL (reference sequence). The CDR3 spans 14 residues. V lost 4 bases to trimming and J lost 8 bases; unmatched junction nucleotides: 4.

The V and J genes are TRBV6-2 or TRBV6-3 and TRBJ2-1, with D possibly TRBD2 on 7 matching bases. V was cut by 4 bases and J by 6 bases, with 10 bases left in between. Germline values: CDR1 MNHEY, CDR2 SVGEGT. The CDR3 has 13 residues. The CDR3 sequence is CASSWGGANEQFF. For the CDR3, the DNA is TGTGCCAGCAGTTGGGGGGGGGCCAATGAGCAGTTCTTC.

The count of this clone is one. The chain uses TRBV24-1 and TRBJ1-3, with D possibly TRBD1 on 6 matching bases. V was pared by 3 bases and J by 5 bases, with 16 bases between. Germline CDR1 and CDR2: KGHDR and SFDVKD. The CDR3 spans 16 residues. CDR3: CATSDPPSTGRNTIYF. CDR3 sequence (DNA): TGTGCCACCAGTGATCCCCCATCGACAGGTCGAAACACCATATATTTT.

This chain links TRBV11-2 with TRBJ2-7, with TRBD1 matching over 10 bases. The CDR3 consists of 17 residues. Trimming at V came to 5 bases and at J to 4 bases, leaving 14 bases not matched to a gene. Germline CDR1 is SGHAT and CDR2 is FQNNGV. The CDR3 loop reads CASSPRNDRGRPYEQYF. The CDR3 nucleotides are TGTGCCAGCAGCCCTCGAAACGACAGGGGGCGACCGTACGAGCAGTACTTC. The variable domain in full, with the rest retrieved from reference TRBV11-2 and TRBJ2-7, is EAGVAQSPRYKIIEKRQSVAFWCNPISGHATLYWYQQILGQGPKLLIQFQNNGVVDDSQLPKDRFSAERLKGVDSTLKIQPAKLEDSAVYLCASSPRNDRGRPYEQYFGPGTRLTVT.

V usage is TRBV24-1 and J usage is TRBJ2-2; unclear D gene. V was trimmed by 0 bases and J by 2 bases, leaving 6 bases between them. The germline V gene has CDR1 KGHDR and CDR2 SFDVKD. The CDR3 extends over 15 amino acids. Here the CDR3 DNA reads TGTGCCACCAGTGATTTGGACAAAAACACCGGGGAGCTGTTTTTT. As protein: CATSDLDKNTGELFF.

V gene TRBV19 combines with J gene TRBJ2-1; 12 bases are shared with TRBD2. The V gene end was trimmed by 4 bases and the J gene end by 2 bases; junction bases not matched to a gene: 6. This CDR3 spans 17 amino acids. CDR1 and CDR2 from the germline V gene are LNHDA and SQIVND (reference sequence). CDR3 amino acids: CASSRASGGAPYNEQFF. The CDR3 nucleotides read TGTGCCAGTAGTAGGGCTAGCGGGGGGGCCCCCTACAATGAGCAGTTCTTC.

The CDR3 coding sequence is TGTGCCAGCAGCTTAGACGGAGGGGCTGAAAAACTGTTTTTT. Translation gives CASSLDGGAEKLFF. The genes are TRBV7-9 and TRBJ1-4; D is possibly TRBD1 (5 bases). Trimming cost V 1 base and J 7 bases, with 10 bases left between them. The length of the CDR3 is 14 residues. Germline loops: CDR1 SEHNR, CDR2 FQNEAQ (reference sequence).

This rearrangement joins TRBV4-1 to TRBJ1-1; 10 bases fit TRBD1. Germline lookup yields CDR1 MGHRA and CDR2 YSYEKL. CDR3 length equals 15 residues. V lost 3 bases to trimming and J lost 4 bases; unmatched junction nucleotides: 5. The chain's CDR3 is CASSQGRTGGTEAFF. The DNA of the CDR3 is TGCGCCAGCAGCCAGGGTCGGACAGGGGGCACTGAAGCTTTCTTT.

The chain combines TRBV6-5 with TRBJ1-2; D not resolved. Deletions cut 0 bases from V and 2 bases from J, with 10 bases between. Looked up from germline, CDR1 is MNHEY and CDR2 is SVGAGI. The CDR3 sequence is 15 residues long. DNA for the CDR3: TGTGCCAGCAGTTACTCCAGGACGGGAAACTATGGCTACACCTTC. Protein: CASSYSRTGNYGYTF.

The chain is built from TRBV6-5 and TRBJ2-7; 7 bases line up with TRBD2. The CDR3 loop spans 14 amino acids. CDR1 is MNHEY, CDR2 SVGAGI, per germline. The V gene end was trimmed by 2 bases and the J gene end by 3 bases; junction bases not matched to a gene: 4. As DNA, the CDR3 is TGTGCCAGCAGTTACGCGGGAGAGAACTACGAGCAGTACTTC. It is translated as CASSYAGENYEQYF.

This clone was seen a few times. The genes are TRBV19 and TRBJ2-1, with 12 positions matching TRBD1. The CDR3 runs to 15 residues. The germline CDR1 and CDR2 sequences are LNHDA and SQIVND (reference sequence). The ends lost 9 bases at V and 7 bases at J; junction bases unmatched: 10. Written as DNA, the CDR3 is TGTGCCAGCGAGGGACAGGGGGCTGGGATTAATGAGCAGTTCTTC. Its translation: CASEGQGAGINEQFF.

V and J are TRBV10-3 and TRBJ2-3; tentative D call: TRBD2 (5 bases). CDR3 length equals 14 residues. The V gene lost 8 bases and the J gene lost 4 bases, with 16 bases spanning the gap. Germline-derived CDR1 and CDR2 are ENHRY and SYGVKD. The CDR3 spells CAIAPGISADTQYF. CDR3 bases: TGTGCCATCGCCCCGGGGATTTCAGCAGATACGCAGTATTTT.

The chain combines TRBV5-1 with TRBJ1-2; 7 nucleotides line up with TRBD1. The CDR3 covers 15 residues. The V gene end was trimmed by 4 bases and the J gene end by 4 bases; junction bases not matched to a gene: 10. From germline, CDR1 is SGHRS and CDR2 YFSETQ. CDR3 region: CASSGGHRGSYGYTF. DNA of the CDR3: TGCGCCAGCAGCGGAGGACACAGGGGATCCTATGGCTACACCTTC. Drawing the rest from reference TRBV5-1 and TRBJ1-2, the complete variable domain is KAGVTQTPRYLIKTRGQQVTLSCSPISGHRSVSWYQQTPGQGLQFLFEYFSETQRNKGNFPGRFSGRQFSNSRSEMNVSTLELGDSALYLCASSGGHRGSYGYTFGSGTRLTVV.

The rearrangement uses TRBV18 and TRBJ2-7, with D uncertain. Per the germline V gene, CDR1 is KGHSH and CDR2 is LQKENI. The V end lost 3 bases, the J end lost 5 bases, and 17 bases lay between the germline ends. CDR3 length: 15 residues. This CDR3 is CASSPSRGMENEQYF. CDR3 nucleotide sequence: TGTGCCAGCTCACCTTCACGAGGCATGGAAAACGAGCAGTACTTC.

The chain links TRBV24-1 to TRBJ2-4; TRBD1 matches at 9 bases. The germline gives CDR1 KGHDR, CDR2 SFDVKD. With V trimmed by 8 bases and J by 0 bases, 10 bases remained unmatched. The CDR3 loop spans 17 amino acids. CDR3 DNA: TGTGCCACCACGATCGAACCGGGACAGGGAGCCAAAAACATTCAGTACTTC. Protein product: CATTIEPGQGAKNIQYF.

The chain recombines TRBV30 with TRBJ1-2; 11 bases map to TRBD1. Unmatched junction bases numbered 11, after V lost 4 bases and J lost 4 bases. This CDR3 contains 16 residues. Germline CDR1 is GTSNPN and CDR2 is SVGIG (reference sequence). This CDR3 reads CAWIPGQGGVGYGYTF. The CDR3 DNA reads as TGTGCCTGGATTCCGGGACAGGGGGGGGTTGGCTATGGCTACACCTTC.

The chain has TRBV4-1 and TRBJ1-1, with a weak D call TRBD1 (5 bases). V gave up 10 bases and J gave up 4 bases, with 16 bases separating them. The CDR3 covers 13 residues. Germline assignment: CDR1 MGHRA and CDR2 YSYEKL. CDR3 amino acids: CATGRAGSTEAFF. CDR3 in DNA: TGCGCCACCGGCCGGGCAGGGTCCACTGAAGCTTTCTTT.

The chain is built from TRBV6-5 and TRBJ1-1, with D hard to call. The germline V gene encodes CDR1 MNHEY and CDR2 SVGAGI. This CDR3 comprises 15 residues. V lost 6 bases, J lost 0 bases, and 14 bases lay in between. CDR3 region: CASRGLNHMNTEAFF. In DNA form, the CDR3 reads TGTGCCAGCAGGGGCCTCAATCACATGAACACTGAAGCTTTCTTT.